These 24 T cell receptor beta chains came from one sample sequenced in a study of cytomegalovirus exposure and HLA in healthy donors. Amplification used 60 Vbeta primers and 13 Jbeta primers. Sequenced by immunoSEQ multiplex PCR; TCRdb stores in-frame clones only, minus some. The table lists about 190,000 clones, roughly four fifths of them singletons, with approximately 2% in the top ten. The material sequenced was PBMCs. Receptors originate from a man aged 18 to 30 in good health and CMV-seronegative.

The rearrangement links TRBV30 to TRBJ2-7; D is unresolved. The CDR3 totals 10 residues. Trimming shortened V by 7 bases and J by 0 bases, and 4 bases separated the two germline ends. In germline, CDR1 is GTSNPN, CDR2 SVGIG (reference sequence). As DNA, the CDR3 is TGTGCCTCCAGCTCCTACGAGCAGTACTTC. This encodes CASSSYEQYF. Combining the CDR3 with reference TRBV30 and TRBJ2-7 gives the whole variable domain SQTIHQWPATLVQPVGSPLSLECTVEGTSNPNLYWYRQAAGRGLQLLFYSVGIGQISSEVPQNLSASRPQDRQFILSSKKLLLSDSGFYLCASSSYEQYFGPGTRLTVT.

The V and J genes are TRBV9 and TRBJ1-2; 7 bases align to TRBD1. This CDR3 has 13 amino acids. V was clipped by 5 bases and J by 3 bases; unmatched bases: 4. Germline assignment: CDR1 SGDLS and CDR2 YYNGEE. CDR3 residues: CASRDGTDYGYTF. CDR3 DNA: TGTGCCAGCAGAGACGGGACAGACTATGGCTACACCTTC.

The CDR3: CASSTGTGTASEQFF. The CDR3 nucleotides are TGTGCCAGTAGTACCGGGACAGGGACGGCGAGTGAGCAGTTCTTC. J is TRBJ2-1 and V is TRBV19; TRBD1 matches at 9 bases. The CDR3 runs to 15 residues. Germline V gives CDR1 LNHDA, CDR2 SQIVND (reference sequence). Unmatched junction bases numbered 10, after V lost 4 bases and J lost 9 bases. The full variable domain, its missing parts supplied by reference TRBV19 and TRBJ2-1, is DGGITQSPKYLFRKEGQNVTLSCEQNLNHDAMYWYRQDPGQGLRLIYYSQIVNDFQKGDIAEGYSVSREKKESFPLTVTSAQKNPTAFYLCASSTGTGTASEQFFGPGTRLTVL.

This chain's CDR3 is CASSRDPGIDGYTF. CDR3 DNA: TGCGCCAGCAGCCGAGATCCAGGGATCGATGGCTACACCTTC. The rearrangement links TRBV4-3 to TRBJ1-2; D is perhaps TRBD1 (5 bases). Germline V gene data show CDR1 as LGHNA and CDR2 as YSLEER. Trimming pared 4 bases from V and 6 bases from J, leaving 15 bases between. The CDR3 runs to 14 residues.

The chain recombines TRBV19 with TRBJ2-5, with 9 bases fitting TRBD2. V trimming: 4 bases; J trimming: 5 bases; junction bases outside the gene matches: 8. Germline V CDR1 and CDR2: LNHDA, SQIVND (reference sequence). The CDR3 consists of 15 residues. CDR3 coding DNA: TGTGCCAGTAGTAATCAGCGGGGGGCCATGGAGACCCAGTACTTC. It is translated as CASSNQRGAMETQYF.

The chain recombines TRBV19 with TRBJ2-7; no firm D call. CDR3 length: 13 amino acids. Trimming left V 2 bases short and J 0 bases short, with 5 bases between. The germline CDR1 and CDR2 sequences are LNHDA and SQIVND (reference sequence). The CDR3 DNA follows: TGTGCCAGTAGTATACTCCTCTCCTACGAGCAGTACTTC. This encodes CASSILLSYEQYF.

The chain is built from TRBV5-6 and TRBJ2-7; weak D call: TRBD1 (6 bases). The CDR3 runs 15 residues. Germline values: CDR1 SGHDT, CDR2 YYEEEE. Trimming shortened V by 0 bases and J by 2 bases, and 12 bases separated the two germline ends. This CDR3 is CASSLGWTDAYEQYF. The CDR3 DNA sequence: TGTGCCAGCAGCTTGGGCTGGACAGACGCCTACGAGCAGTACTTC. The whole variable domain, remainder taken from reference TRBV5-6 and TRBJ2-7, is DAGVTQSPTHLIKTRGQQVTLRCSPKSGHDTVSWYQQALGQGPQFIFQYYEEEERQRGNFPDRFSGHQFPNYSSELNVNALLLGDSALYLCASSLGWTDAYEQYFGPGTRLTVT.

V and J are TRBV27 and TRBJ1-1, with D unclear. This CDR3 has 13 residues. With 5 bases removed from V and 6 bases from J, the gap between germline ends came to 13 bases. Germline V lookup: CDR1 MNHEY, CDR2 SMNVEV (reference sequence). The CDR3 DNA is TGTGCCAGCAGTCCCCTAGTAGGTCCTGAAGCTTTCTTT. This gives the protein CASSPLVGPEAFF.

V and J are TRBV29-1 and TRBJ1-1, with D possibly being TRBD1 (5 bases). CDR1 and CDR2 (germline): SQVTM, ANQGSEA. The CDR3 length is 15 residues. V was cut by 2 bases and J by 0 bases, with 13 bases left in between. Here the CDR3 DNA reads TGCAGCGTTGAATTTAGTCGACAGTTGAACACTGAAGCTTTCTTT. Protein sequence: CSVEFSRQLNTEAFF.

The rearrangement links TRBV9 to TRBJ2-7; 8 bases are shared with TRBD2. Unmatched junction bases numbered 12, after V lost 4 bases and J lost 6 bases. Germline V gene sequence: CDR1 SGDLS, CDR2 YYNGEE. The length of the CDR3 is 15 residues. The CDR3: CASSPGGSGMVEQYF. The DNA for the CDR3 is TGTGCCAGCAGCCCCGGTGGTAGCGGGATGGTCGAGCAGTACTTC. Supplemented by reference TRBV9 and TRBJ2-7, the full variable domain reads DSGVTQTPKHLITATGQRVTLRCSPRSGDLSVYWYQQSLDQGLQFLIQYYNGEERAKGNILERFSAQQFPDLHSELNLSSLELGDSALYFCASSPGGSGMVEQYFGPGTRLTVT.

This chain links TRBV7-9 with TRBJ2-5, with D unclear. Trimming stripped 5 bases from V and 7 bases from J, with 11 bases between. Germline loops: CDR1 SEHNR, CDR2 FQNEAQ (reference sequence). The CDR3 is made up of 12 amino acids. CDR3 sequence reads: CASSAWPGTQYF. CDR3 coding DNA: TGTGCCAGCAGCGCATGGCCGGGGACCCAGTACTTC. The variable domain in full, completed from reference TRBV7-9 and TRBJ2-5, reads DTGVSQNPRHKITKRGQNVTFRCDPISEHNRLYWYRQTLGQGPEFLTYFQNEAQLEKSRLLSDRFSAERPKGSFSTLEIQRTEQGDSAMYLCASSAWPGTQYFGPGTRLLVL.

The chain links TRBV20-1 to TRBJ2-1; no firm D call. The CDR3 loop spans 11 amino acids. In germline, CDR1 is DFQATT, CDR2 SNEGSKA (reference sequence). The germline V and J ends were trimmed by 6 bases and 9 bases, with 12 bases remaining between them. This chain's CDR3 is CSAPACCEQFF. DNA of the CDR3: TGCAGTGCACCCGCGTGCTGTGAGCAGTTCTTC.

This chain connects TRBV6-5 to TRBJ1-6; a weak D match, TRBD1 (6 bases). This CDR3 region has 15 residues. The V end lost 6 bases, the J end lost 0 bases, and 9 bases lay between the germline ends. Germline CDR1 reads MNHEY; CDR2 reads SVGAGI. The CDR3 DNA reads TGTGCCAGCAGACAGGGAAGCTCCTATAATTCACCCCTCCACTTT. It is translated as CASRQGSSYNSPLHF.

The CDR3 spells CASTPGGFTDTQYF. In DNA, the CDR3 is TGTGCCAGCACCCCAGGTGGCTTCACAGATACGCAGTATTTT. The chain couples TRBV28 to TRBJ2-3, with D hard to call. Trimming cost V 7 bases and J 2 bases, with 13 bases left between them. The length of the CDR3 is 14 residues. Germline V gene data show CDR1 as MDHEN and CDR2 as SYDVKM.

The chain carries TRBV7-2 and TRBJ2-7; TRBD2 matches 9 bases. Trimming took 5 bases from V and 6 from J; bases not matched to a gene: 14. The CDR3 totals 16 residues. CDR1 is SGHTA and CDR2 is FQGNSA in the germline V gene. The DNA for the CDR3 is TGTGCCAGCAGCCGGACTGGCGTAGCGGGGGAAATCGAGCAGTACTTC. Amino acids: CASSRTGVAGEIEQYF.

The chain carries TRBV5-1 and TRBJ2-1; D unresolved. The CDR3 runs to 12 residues. Germline CDR1 and CDR2: SGHRS and YFSETQ. The germline V and J ends were trimmed by 0 bases and 8 bases, with 6 bases remaining between them. CDR3 sequence: CASSLEYYEQFF. The CDR3 nucleotides are TGCGCCAGCAGCTTGGAGTACTATGAGCAGTTCTTC.

The chain combines TRBV7-9 with TRBJ2-5; 8 bases are shared with TRBD2. Germline trimming cut 3 bases from V and 3 bases from J; bases unmatched to any gene: 9. This CDR3 contains 16 residues. The germline V gene encodes CDR1 SEHNR and CDR2 FQNEAQ (reference sequence). CDR3 sequence (DNA): TGTGCCAGCAGCTTGGCCCCGGGGGGGGCAAAAGAGACCCAGTACTTC. Translation gives CASSLAPGGAKETQYF.

This clone appeared a few times. The V gene is TRBV4-3, the J gene TRBJ2-7; 10 bases map to TRBD2. The junction had 14 bases not matched to a gene; V was cut back by 3 bases and J by 3 bases. Germline values: CDR1 LGHNA, CDR2 YSLEER. The length of the CDR3 is 18 residues. CDR3 sequence reads: CASSHGTPSGREDYEQYF. For the CDR3, the DNA is TGCGCCAGCAGCCATGGTACCCCCAGCGGGAGGGAAGACTACGAGCAGTACTTC.

The rearrangement joins TRBV4-3 to TRBJ2-5; 9 positions match TRBD2. Gene TRBJ2-7 matches the end of the DNA better, so the J call may be wrong. Germline CDR1 and CDR2: LGHNA and YSLEER. The CDR3 has 14 residues. The CDR3 here is CASSHSGRGYEQYF. Here the CDR3 DNA reads TGCGCCAGCAGCCATAGCGGGAGAGGGTACGAGCAGTACTTC.

This clone was seen a handful of times. This chain joins TRBV6-4 and TRBJ1-1; D is possibly TRBD1 (5 bases). Trimming took 5 bases from V and 0 from J, leaving 10 bases between them. CDR1 is MRHNA, CDR2 SNTAGT, per germline. The CDR3 is 14 amino acids. CDR3: CASSTDSMNTEAFF. In DNA form, the CDR3 reads TGTGCCAGCAGTACCGACAGCATGAACACTGAAGCTTTCTTT.

The table lists this clone with a few counts. The V gene is TRBV4-2, the J gene TRBJ2-1, with a weak D call TRBD2 (5 bases). Per the germline V gene, CDR1 is LGHNA and CDR2 is YNFKEQ. CDR3 length: 14 amino acids. V lost 1 base, J lost 8 bases, and 12 bases lay in between. The CDR3 protein is CASSQGTAGDEQFF. The CDR3 nucleotides are TGTGCCAGCAGCCAAGGGACCGCCGGGGATGAGCAGTTCTTC.

CDR3 sequence: CASSKGWGQTYEQYF. The CDR3 DNA is TGTGCCAGTAGTAAGGGTTGGGGACAGACCTACGAGCAGTACTTC. The chain links TRBV19 to TRBJ2-7; 7 bases map to TRBD1. Germline lookup yields CDR1 LNHDA and CDR2 SQIVND (reference sequence). The CDR3 is 15 amino acids. The V and J ends lost 4 bases and 2 bases, in that order; junction bases with no gene match: 8.

The chain joins TRBV5-4 to TRBJ1-2; the match to TRBD1 covers 8 bases. CDR1 and CDR2 from the germline V gene are SGHNT and YYREEE (reference sequence). The CDR3 extends over 14 amino acids. The V segment lost 6 bases and the J segment 4 bases; nucleotides outside the gene matches: 8. The CDR3 DNA sequence: TGTGCCAGCACCGTTGGACAGGGAACCTATGGCTACACCTTC. Translating it yields CASTVGQGTYGYTF.

The chain uses TRBV9 and TRBJ2-3; 9 nucleotides line up with TRBD2. V gave up 2 bases and J gave up 3 bases; unmatched junction bases: 10. Germline V lookup: CDR1 SGDLS, CDR2 YYNGEE. The length of the CDR3 is 17 residues. The CDR3 is CASSVGIAGAGTDTQYF. CDR3 DNA sequence: TGTGCCAGCAGCGTGGGTATAGCGGGAGCGGGGACAGATACGCAGTATTTT.